The 12 T cell receptor beta chains presented below share a single source sample, sequenced in a study of blood T cell repertoires in COVID-19. Sequencing was performed with immunoSEQ multiplex PCR; in TCRdb, only in-frame clones are kept and a portion is missing. This sample yields a few hundred thousand clones, of which roughly 86% are seen a single time; about 2.9% belongs to the top ten. Sequencing input: peripheral blood. The receptor source for this set is a man between 60 and 75 years old with acute or convalescent COVID-19.

With respect to this clone: The junction differs from germline at one of its ends, possibly a read error. The rearrangement uses TRBV5-5 and TRBJ2-7; 8 bases are shared with TRBD1. The V gene's germline CDR1 is SGHKS and CDR2 YYEKEE (reference sequence). This CDR3 contains 12 residues. The CDR3 protein is CASSLDRDEQYF. CDR3 nucleotides: TGTGCCAGCAGTTTGGACAGGGACGAGCAGTACTTC.

The chain links TRBV4-2 to TRBJ2-1; D may be TRBD2 (6 bases). The CDR3 length is 12 residues. Trimming took 3 bases from V and 9 from J, leaving 9 bases between them. The V gene's germline CDR1 is LGHNA and CDR2 YNFKEQ. The CDR3 protein is CASSHPRGEQFF. CDR3 DNA sequence: TGTGCCAGCAGCCACCCGCGGGGTGAGCAGTTCTTC.

The chain has TRBV27 and TRBJ1-2, with D perhaps TRBD1 (6 bases). The CDR3 extends over 16 amino acids. Germline assignment: CDR1 MNHEY and CDR2 SMNVEV (reference sequence). V was trimmed by 2 bases and J by 8 bases, leaving 21 bases between them. CDR3 DNA: TGTGCCAGCAGTTTAGGGGCGGGGGGGGGCGCGAGAGGCTACACCTTC. This sequence encodes CASSLGAGGGARGYTF.

The table lists this clone with a count of one. The chain carries TRBV29-1 and TRBJ2-7; 10 bases line up with TRBD2. Losses at the gene ends were 0 bases for V and 2 bases for J; bases not matched to a gene: 1. The CDR3 loop spans 14 amino acids. CDR1 and CDR2 from the germline V gene are SQVTM and ANQGSEA. The chain's CDR3 is CSVEESGGAYEQYF. The CDR3, as DNA: TGCAGCGTTGAAGAAAGCGGGGGGGCCTACGAGCAGTACTTC.

The rearrangement links TRBV12-3 or TRBV12-4 to TRBJ1-4; no reliable D call. Trimming pared 4 bases from V and 10 bases from J, leaving 10 bases between. The CDR3 is made up of 12 amino acids. The CDR3 region has the DNA TGTGCCAGCAGTTCAGCTGGGAGAAAACTGTTTTTT. Its protein is CASSSAGRKLFF.

The CDR3 nucleotides are TGTGCCAGCAGTAGGGACAGAGCTACGCAGTATTTT. Its translation: CASSRDRATQYF. The chain links TRBV2 to TRBJ2-3, with 7 bases lining up with TRBD1. V shed 5 bases, J shed 8 bases, and the junction held 4 bases outside the gene matches. The germline V gene encodes CDR1 SNHLY and CDR2 FYNNEI. The CDR3 length is 12 residues.

The chain recombines TRBV2 with TRBJ2-2; TRBD1 agrees at 7 bases. The V and J ends lost 6 bases and 4 bases, in that order; junction bases with no gene match: 5. CDR3 length: 14 amino acids. The germline gives CDR1 SNHLY, CDR2 FYNNEI. In DNA, the CDR3 is TGTGCCAGCAGGGATAGGACAGGCACCGGGGAGCTGTTTTTT. This gives the protein CASRDRTGTGELFF.

The chain has TRBV9 and TRBJ2-2; D gene unclear. The CDR3 is 13 residues long. The V gene lost 1 base and the J gene lost 6 bases, with 7 bases spanning the gap. The germline V gene encodes CDR1 SGDLS and CDR2 YYNGEE. CDR3 in DNA: TGTGCCAGCAGCGTAAACAGCCCCGGGGAGCTGTTTTTT. Its protein is CASSVNSPGELFF.

V and J are TRBV2 and TRBJ1-5; 7 bases match TRBD1. Germline loops: CDR1 SNHLY, CDR2 FYNNEI. The CDR3 contains 18 residues. J was trimmed by 4 bases and V by 5 bases; bases with no gene match: 17. The DNA of the CDR3 is TGTGCCAGCAGTCCCTACTCCGGGACAGCCGTCGGGAATCAGCCCCAGCATTTT. Translating gives CASSPYSGTAVGNQPQHF.

This clone was counted a single time. The chain couples TRBV5-4 to TRBJ2-3, with TRBD1 identical over 7 bases. V was pared by 2 bases and J by 1 base, with 4 bases of the junction left unmatched. The CDR3 covers 15 residues. The germline CDR1 and CDR2 sequences are SGHNT and YYREEE (reference sequence). The CDR3, as DNA: TGTGCCAGCAGCTTTGGGACAGAGCGCACAGATACGCAGTATTTT. Amino acid sequence: CASSFGTERTDTQYF.

This chain connects TRBV4-1 to TRBJ2-1, with TRBD1 identical over 8 bases. V trimming: 0 bases; J trimming: 8 bases; junction bases outside the gene matches: 3. This CDR3 contains 14 residues. Germline-derived CDR1 and CDR2 are MGHRA and YSYEKL. The CDR3 coding sequence is TGCGCCAGCAGCCAAGACAGGGGGCTGGATGAGCAGTTCTTC. It translates to CASSQDRGLDEQFF.

The chain combines TRBV2 with TRBJ2-5, with 7 bases identical to TRBD2. In germline, CDR1 is SNHLY, CDR2 FYNNEI. The CDR3 is 13 residues long. Unmatched junction bases numbered 3, after V lost 7 bases and J lost 1 base. The CDR3 DNA is TGTGCCAGCACCGGGGGGTTCCAAGAGACCCAGTACTTC. Translating it yields CASTGGFQETQYF.